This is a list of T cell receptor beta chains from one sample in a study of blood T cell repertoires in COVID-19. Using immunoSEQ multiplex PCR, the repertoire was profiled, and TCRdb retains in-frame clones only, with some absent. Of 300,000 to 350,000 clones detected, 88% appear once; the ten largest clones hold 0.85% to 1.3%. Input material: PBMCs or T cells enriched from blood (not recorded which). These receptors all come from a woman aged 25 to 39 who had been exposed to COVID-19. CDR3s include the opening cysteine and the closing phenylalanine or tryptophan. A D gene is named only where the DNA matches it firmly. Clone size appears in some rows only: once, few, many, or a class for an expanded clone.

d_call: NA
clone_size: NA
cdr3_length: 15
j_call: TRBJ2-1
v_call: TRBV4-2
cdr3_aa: CASSPRLGSYNEQFF
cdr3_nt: TGTGCCAGCAGCCCCCGACTGGGCTCCTACAATGAGCAGTTCTTC

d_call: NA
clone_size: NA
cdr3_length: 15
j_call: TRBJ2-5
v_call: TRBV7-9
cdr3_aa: CAIEGADRLQETQYF
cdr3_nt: TGTGCCATCGAAGGGGCAGATCGACTCCAAGAGACCCAGTACTTC

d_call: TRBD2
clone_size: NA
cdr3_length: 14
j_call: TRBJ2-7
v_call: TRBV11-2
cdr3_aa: CASGPGLAAYEQYF
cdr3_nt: TGTGCCAGCGGGCCGGGACTAGCGGCCTACGAGCAGTACTTC

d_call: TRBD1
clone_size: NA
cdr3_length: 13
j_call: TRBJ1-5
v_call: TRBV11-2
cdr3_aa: CASSLQGDQPQHF
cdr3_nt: TGTGCCAGCAGCTTGCAGGGGGACCAGCCCCAGCATTTT

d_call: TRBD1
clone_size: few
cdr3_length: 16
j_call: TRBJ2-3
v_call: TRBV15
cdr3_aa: CATRSGTGRETDTQYF
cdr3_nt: TGTGCCACCAGATCCGGGACAGGGCGGGAGACAGATACGCAGTATTTT

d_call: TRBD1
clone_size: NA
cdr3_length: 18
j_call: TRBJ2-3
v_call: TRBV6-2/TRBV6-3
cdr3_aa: CASSRGTGWASSTDTQYF
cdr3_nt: TGTGCCAGCAGCCGCGGGACAGGGTGGGCTTCTAGCACAGATACGCAGTATTTT

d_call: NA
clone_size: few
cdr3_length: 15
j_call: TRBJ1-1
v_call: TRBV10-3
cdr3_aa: CAISERNDRTPEAFF
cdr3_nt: TGTGCCATCAGTGAGAGGAATGACAGGACCCCTGAAGCTTTCTTT

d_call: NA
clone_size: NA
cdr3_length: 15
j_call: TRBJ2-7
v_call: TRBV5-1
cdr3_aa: CASSFFPGDVNEQYF
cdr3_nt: TGCGCCAGCAGCTTTTTTCCAGGGGACGTAAACGAGCAGTACTTC

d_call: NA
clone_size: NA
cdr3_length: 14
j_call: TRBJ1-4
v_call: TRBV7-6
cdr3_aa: CASSWRGANEKLFF
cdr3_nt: TGTGCCAGCAGTTGGCGGGGGGCTAATGAAAAACTGTTTTTT

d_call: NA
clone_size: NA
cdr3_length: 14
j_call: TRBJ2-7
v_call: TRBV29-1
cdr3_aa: CSVQGGTVSYEQYF
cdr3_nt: TGCAGCGTCCAAGGCGGGACAGTCTCCTACGAGCAGTACTTC

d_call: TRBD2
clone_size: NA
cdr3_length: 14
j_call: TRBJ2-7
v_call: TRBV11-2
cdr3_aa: CASSPPGGGGEQYF
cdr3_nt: TGTGCCAGCAGCCCCCCTGGCGGGGGGGGCGAGCAGTACTTC

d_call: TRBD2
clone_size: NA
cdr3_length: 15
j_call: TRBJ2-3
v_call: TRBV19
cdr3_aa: CASSERERLTDTQYF
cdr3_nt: TGTGCCAGTAGCGAGCGGGAGAGGTTGACAGATACGCAGTATTTT

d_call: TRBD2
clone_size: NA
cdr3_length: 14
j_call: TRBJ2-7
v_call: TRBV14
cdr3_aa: CASSQERLAGSRYF
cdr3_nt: TGTGCCAGCAGCCAAGAACGGCTAGCGGGGTCGAGGTACTTC

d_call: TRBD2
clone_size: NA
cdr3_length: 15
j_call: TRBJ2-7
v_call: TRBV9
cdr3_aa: CASSVDSGRVGEQYF
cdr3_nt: TGTGCCAGCAGCGTAGATAGCGGGAGGGTTGGCGAGCAGTACTTC

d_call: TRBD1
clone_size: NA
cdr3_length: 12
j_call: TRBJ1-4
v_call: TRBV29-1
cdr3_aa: CSAGTGAEKLFF
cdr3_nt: TGCAGTGCCGGGACAGGGGCTGAAAAACTGTTTTTT

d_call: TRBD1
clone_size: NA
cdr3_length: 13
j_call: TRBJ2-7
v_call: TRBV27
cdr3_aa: CASSLDRGYEQYF
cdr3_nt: TGTGCCAGCAGTTTGGACAGGGGTTACGAGCAGTACTTC

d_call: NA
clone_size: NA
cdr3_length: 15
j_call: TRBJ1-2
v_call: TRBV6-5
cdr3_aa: CASSSISRGDDGYTF
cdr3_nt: TGTGCCAGCAGTTCCATCTCCAGGGGTGACGATGGCTACACCTTC

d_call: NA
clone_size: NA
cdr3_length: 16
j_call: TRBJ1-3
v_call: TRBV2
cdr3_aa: CASRRAETSTGNTIYF
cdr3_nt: TGTGCCAGCAGGAGGGCTGAGACAAGTACTGGAAACACCATATATTTT

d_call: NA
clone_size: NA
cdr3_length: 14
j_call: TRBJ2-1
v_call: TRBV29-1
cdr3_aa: CSVSWRETNNEQFF
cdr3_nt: TGCAGCGTCTCATGGCGGGAAACGAACAATGAGCAGTTCTTC

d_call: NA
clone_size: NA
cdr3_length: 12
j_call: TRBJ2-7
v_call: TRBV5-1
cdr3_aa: CASSEVSYEQYF
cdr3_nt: TGCGCCAGCAGCGAGGTCTCGTACGAGCAGTACTTC

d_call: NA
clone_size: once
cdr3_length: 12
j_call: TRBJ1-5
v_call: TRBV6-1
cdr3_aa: CASSLSNQPQHF
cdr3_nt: TGTGCCAGCAGCCTTAGCAATCAGCCCCAGCATTTT

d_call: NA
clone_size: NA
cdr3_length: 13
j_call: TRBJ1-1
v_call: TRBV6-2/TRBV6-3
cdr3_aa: CASSHPGGLVAFF
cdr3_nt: TGTGCCAGCAGTCACCCGGGGGGGCTGGTTGCTTTCTTT

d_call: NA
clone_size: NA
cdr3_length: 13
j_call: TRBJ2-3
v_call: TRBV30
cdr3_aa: CAWTNAAGDTQYF
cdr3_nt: TGTGCCTGGACGAATGCAGCGGGTGATACGCAGTATTTT